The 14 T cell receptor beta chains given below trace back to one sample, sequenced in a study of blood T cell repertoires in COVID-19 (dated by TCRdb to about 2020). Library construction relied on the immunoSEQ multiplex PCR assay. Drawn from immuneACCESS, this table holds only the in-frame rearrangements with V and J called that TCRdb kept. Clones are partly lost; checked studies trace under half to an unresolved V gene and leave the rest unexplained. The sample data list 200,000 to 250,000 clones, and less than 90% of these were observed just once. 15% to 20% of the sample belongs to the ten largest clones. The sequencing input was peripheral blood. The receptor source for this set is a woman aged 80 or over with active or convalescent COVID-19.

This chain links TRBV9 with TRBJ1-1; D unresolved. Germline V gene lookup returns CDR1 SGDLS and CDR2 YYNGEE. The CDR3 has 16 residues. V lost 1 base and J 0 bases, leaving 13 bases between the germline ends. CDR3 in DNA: TGTGCCAGCAGCGTAAGTGTGGGCCAGATGAACACTGAAGCTTTCTTT. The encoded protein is CASSVSVGQMNTEAFF. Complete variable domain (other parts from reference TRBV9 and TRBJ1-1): DSGVTQTPKHLITATGQRVTLRCSPRSGDLSVYWYQQSLDQGLQFLIQYYNGEERAKGNILERFSAQQFPDLHSELNLSSLELGDSALYFCASSVSVGQMNTEAFFGQGTRLTVV.

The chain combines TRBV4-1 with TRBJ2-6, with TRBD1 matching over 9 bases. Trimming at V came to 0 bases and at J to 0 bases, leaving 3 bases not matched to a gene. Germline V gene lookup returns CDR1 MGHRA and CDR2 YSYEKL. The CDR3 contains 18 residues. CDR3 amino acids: CASSQEDRGSSGANVLTF. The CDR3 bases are TGCGCCAGCAGCCAAGAGGACAGGGGAAGCTCTGGGGCCAACGTCCTGACTTTC.

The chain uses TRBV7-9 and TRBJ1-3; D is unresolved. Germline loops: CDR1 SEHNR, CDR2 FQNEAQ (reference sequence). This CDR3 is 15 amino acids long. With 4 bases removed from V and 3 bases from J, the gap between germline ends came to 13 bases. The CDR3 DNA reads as TGTGCCAGCAGCTCAATGGGAGGGAGTGGAAACACCATATATTTT. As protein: CASSSMGGSGNTIYF.

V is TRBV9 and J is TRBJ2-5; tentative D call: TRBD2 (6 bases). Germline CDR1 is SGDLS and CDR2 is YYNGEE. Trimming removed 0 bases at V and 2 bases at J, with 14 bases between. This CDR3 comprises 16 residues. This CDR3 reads CASSVAGSRGQETQYF. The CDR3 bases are TGTGCCAGCAGCGTAGCGGGCTCACGGGGGCAAGAGACCCAGTACTTC.

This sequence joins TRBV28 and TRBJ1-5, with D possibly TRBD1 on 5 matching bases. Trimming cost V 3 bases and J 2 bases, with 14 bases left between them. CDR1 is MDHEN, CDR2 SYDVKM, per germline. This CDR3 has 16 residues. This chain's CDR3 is CASSLVGALRNQPQHF. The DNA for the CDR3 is TGTGCCAGCAGTTTGGTTGGGGCTCTTCGCAATCAGCCCCAGCATTTT. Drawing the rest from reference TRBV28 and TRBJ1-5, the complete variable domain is DVKVTQSSRYLVKRTGEKVFLECVQDMDHENMFWYRQDPGLGLRLIYFSYDVKMKEKGDIPEGYSVSREKKERFSLILESASTNQTSMYLCASSLVGALRNQPQHFGDGTRLSIL.

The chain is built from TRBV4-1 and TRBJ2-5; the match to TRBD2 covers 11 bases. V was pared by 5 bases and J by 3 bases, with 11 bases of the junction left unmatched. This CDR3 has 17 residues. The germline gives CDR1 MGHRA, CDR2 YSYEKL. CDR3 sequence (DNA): TGCGCCAGCAGCAATGCCCCGGGACTAGCGGTCAAAGAGACCCAGTACTTC. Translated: CASSNAPGLAVKETQYF.

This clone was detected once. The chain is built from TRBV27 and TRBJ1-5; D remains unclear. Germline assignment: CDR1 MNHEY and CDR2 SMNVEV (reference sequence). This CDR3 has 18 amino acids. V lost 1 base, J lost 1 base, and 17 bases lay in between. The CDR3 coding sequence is TGTGCCAGCAGTTTATTCTTCCGAACGGGATTGAGCAATCAGCCCCAGCATTTT. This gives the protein CASSLFFRTGLSNQPQHF.

CDR3 coding DNA: TGTGCCAGTAGTATAAGAAGTCCGGGATCCACAGATACGCAGTATTTT. Residues: CASSIRSPGSTDTQYF. The rearrangement links TRBV19 to TRBJ2-3; possible D gene TRBD2, 5 bases. Germline CDR1 LNHDA, CDR2 SQIVND (reference sequence). V lost 2 bases to trimming and J lost 2 bases, with 14 bases between them. The CDR3 is made up of 16 amino acids.

CDR3 coding DNA: TGTGCCAGCACCCGAGGGTCCACAGATACGCAGTATTTT. Encoded protein: CASTRGSTDTQYF. The J gene is TRBJ2-3, the V gene TRBV7-2; a weak D match, TRBD2 (5 bases). CDR1 is SGHTA, CDR2 FQGNSA, per germline. The CDR3 covers 13 residues. Trimming took 7 bases from V and 2 from J, leaving 10 bases between them.

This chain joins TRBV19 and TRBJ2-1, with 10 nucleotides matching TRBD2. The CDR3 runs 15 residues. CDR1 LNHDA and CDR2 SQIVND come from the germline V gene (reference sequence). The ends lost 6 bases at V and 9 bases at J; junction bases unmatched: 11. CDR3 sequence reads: CASSPGERGGREQFF. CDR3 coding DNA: TGTGCCAGTAGCCCCGGGGAGCGGGGGGGCCGTGAGCAGTTCTTC.

Here the CDR3 reads CASSLSLDTTSTDTQYF. The CDR3 nucleotides read TGCGCCAGCAGCCTTTCCTTAGATACTACTAGCACAGATACGCAGTATTTT. This rearrangement joins TRBV5-1 to TRBJ2-3, with D uncertain. Per germline, CDR1 SGHRS and CDR2 YFSETQ. The CDR3 sequence is 17 residues long. Trimming pared 4 bases from V and 0 bases from J, leaving 18 bases between.

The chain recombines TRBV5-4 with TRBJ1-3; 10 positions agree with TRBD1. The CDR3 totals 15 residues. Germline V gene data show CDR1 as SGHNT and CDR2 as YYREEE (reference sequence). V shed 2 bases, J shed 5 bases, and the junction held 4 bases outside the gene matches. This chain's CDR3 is CASSFDRGRRNTIYF. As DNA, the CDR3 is TGTGCCAGCAGCTTTGACAGGGGGCGAAGAAACACCATATATTTT.

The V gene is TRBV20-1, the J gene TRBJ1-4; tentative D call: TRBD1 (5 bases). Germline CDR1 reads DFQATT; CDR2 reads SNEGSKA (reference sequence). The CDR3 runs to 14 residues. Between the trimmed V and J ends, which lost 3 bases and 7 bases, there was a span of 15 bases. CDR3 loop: CSASRWAGREKLFF. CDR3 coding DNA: TGCAGTGCTAGTCGGTGGGCGGGGCGTGAAAAACTGTTTTTT.

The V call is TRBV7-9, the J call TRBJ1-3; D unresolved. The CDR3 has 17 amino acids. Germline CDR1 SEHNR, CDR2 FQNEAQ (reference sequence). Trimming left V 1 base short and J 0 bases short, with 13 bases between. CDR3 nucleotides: TGTGCCAGCAGCTTAGTAGGAGACTCAAACTCTGGAAACACCATATATTTT. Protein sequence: CASSLVGDSNSGNTIYF.